This record concerns one TCR beta chain sequence. The antigen remains unidentified. This entry is derived from a study of cytomegalovirus exposure and HLA in healthy donors. Study at large: An early release of data contained some 80 million unique TCRs, which came from HLA-typed donors. For the approximately 360 genotyped donors, about 79% fell within the Caucasian-associated ancestry cluster. Broader study findings: With later analysis, a missense DCLRE1C variant became linked to TCR beta V- and J-gene trimming.

In the PCR, 60 Vbeta and 13 Jbeta primers were used. Original processing notes: Per a later analysis, the number of unique TCR beta chains was some 80 million, of which roughly 9.9 million were shared. The table came from immunoSEQ multiplex PCR; TCRdb's copy has only in-frame clones and leaves some out. V and J calls plus clone size are reproduced from that table; the DNA served to infer D and trimming. The sample shows fewer than 250,000 clones, around 83% of them seen only once. CDR3 length: 14 residues. V gave up 0 bases and J gave up 5 bases, with 12 bases separating them. From germline, CDR1 is SGHRS and CDR2 YFSETQ.

This sequence was found in a woman between 45 and 60 years old in good health and CMV-seropositive. The V and J genes are TRBV5-1 and TRBJ2-7; tentatively, D is TRBD1 (6 bases). The sequenced sample was PBMCs. CDR3 sequence reads: CASSLAGQFDEQYF. CDR3 in DNA: TGCGCCAGCAGCTTGGCCGGACAGTTCGACGAGCAGTACTTC. The full variable domain, rest sourced from reference TRBV5-1 and TRBJ2-7, is KAGVTQTPRYLIKTRGQQVTLSCSPISGHRSVSWYQQTPGQGLQFLFEYFSETQRNKGNFPGRFSGRQFSNSRSEMNVSTLELGDSALYLCASSLAGQFDEQYFGPGTRLTVT.